These 17 T cell receptor beta chains share one sample of origin, sequenced in a study of cytomegalovirus exposure and HLA in healthy donors. Produced via immunoSEQ multiplex PCR; TCRdb's table is partial and in-frame only. In the table there are about 130,000 clones, approximately 84% of which are singletons. The sample taken for sequencing was PBMCs. These receptors were taken from a man aged 25-45 years in good health and CMV-seropositive.

The chain links TRBV6-5 to TRBJ2-1; TRBD1 aligns across 10 bases. This CDR3 spans 15 amino acids. V shed 0 bases, J shed 7 bases, and the junction held 3 bases outside the gene matches. Germline V CDR1 and CDR2: MNHEY, SVGAGI. The CDR3 here is CASSYSGTGENEQFF. The CDR3 DNA reads TGTGCCAGCAGTTACTCTGGGACAGGGGAGAATGAGCAGTTCTTC.

The DNA of the CDR3 is TGTGCCAGCAGCTTAACGGCTTCGGGCGGGGAGCTGTTTTTT. It specifies CASSLTASGGELFF. The gene calls are TRBV7-9 and TRBJ2-2; D is unclear. V lost 2 bases and J lost 7, with 11 bases in between. The CDR3 is 14 residues long. CDR1 is SEHNR, CDR2 FQNEAQ, per germline (reference sequence).

The gene calls are TRBV29-1 and TRBJ2-5; 15 bases agree with TRBD2. Looked up from germline, CDR1 is SQVTM and CDR2 is ANQGSEA. With V trimmed by 4 bases and J by 5 bases, 8 bases remained unmatched. The CDR3 sequence is 16 residues long. CDR3: CSVGPGLAGGGETQYF. The DNA for the CDR3 is TGCAGCGTTGGTCCGGGACTAGCGGGAGGAGGGGAGACCCAGTACTTC.

J is TRBJ2-7 and V is TRBV18; a weak D match, TRBD2 (5 bases). V gave up 2 bases and J gave up 0 bases, with 11 bases separating them. The germline V gene encodes CDR1 KGHSH and CDR2 LQKENI. The CDR3 runs to 15 residues. In nucleotides, the CDR3 is TGTGCCAGCTCACCAGGAGGATATAGCTCCTACGAGCAGTACTTC. This sequence encodes CASSPGGYSSYEQYF.

The V and J genes are TRBV6-1 and TRBJ2-2; 8 bases are a match to TRBD2. The V and J ends lost 3 bases and 9 bases, in that order; junction bases with no gene match: 9. CDR1 and CDR2 from the germline V gene are MNHNS and SASEGT. This CDR3 comprises 15 residues. This chain's CDR3 is CASSDPAGVNRELFF. CDR3 bases: TGTGCCAGCAGTGATCCAGCGGGAGTAAATAGGGAGCTGTTTTTT.

The chain has TRBV10-3 and TRBJ1-1; D not certain. CDR1 is ENHRY, CDR2 SYGVKD, per germline. With 2 bases removed from V and 1 base from J, the gap between germline ends came to 8 bases. CDR3 length equals 14 residues. In DNA, the CDR3 is TGTGCCATCAGTGAGGGGCAGTCGAACACTGAAGCTTTCTTT. This sequence encodes CAISEGQSNTEAFF.

The CDR3 DNA sequence: TGTGCCAGCAGCTCACCGGGGAGGCGGGAGGGCCTGTACAATGAGCAGTTCTTC. This encodes CASSSPGRREGLYNEQFF. The chain joins TRBV11-3 to TRBJ2-1, with 9 bases that match TRBD2. V gave up 4 bases and J gave up 4 bases; unmatched junction bases: 14. The CDR3 is made up of 18 amino acids. Germline CDR1 and CDR2: SGHNT and YENEEA. Using reference TRBV11-3 and TRBJ2-1 for the parts outside the CDR3, the full variable domain is EAGVVQSPRYKIIEKKQPVAFWCNPISGHNTLYWYLQNLGQGPELLIRYENEEAVDDSQLPKDRFSAERLKGVDSTLKIQPAELGDSAVYLCASSSPGRREGLYNEQFFGPGTRLTVL.

The chain is built from TRBV27 and TRBJ2-7; possible D gene TRBD2, 5 bases. The germline V gene encodes CDR1 MNHEY and CDR2 SMNVEV (reference sequence). V was clipped by 7 bases and J by 1 base, with 14 bases between them. The CDR3 covers 14 residues. The CDR3 nucleotides are TGTGCCAGCACCCTAAGAGGAGGTTCCTACGAGCAGTACTTC. Its translation is CASTLRGGSYEQYF.

The V gene is TRBV6-5, the J gene TRBJ1-2, with 9 bases matching TRBD1. Germline V gives CDR1 MNHEY, CDR2 SVGAGI. V gave up 5 bases and J gave up 8 bases; unmatched junction bases: 9. This CDR3 has 14 residues. The CDR3 DNA reads TGTGCCAGCAGTCCACAGGGGGCCCGAGAAGGCTACACCTTC. It encodes CASSPQGAREGYTF.

This clone has a single count. The rearrangement uses TRBV10-3 and TRBJ2-2; 7 positions agree with TRBD2. Germline CDR1 and CDR2: ENHRY and SYGVKD. Unmatched junction bases numbered 0, after V lost 6 bases and J lost 5 bases. This CDR3 region has 12 residues. The CDR3 here is CAISGGTGELFF. The CDR3 nucleotides read TGTGCCATCAGCGGGGGGACCGGGGAGCTGTTTTTT.

Here the CDR3 reads CASLGGGPQPQHF. The CDR3 bases are TGTGCTTCTCTGGGGGGGGGCCCGCAGCCCCAGCATTTT. The chain couples TRBV11-3 to TRBJ1-5; D possibly corresponds to TRBD1 (6 bases). The CDR3 sequence is 13 residues long. The germline V gene encodes CDR1 SGHNT and CDR2 YENEEA.

This sequence joins TRBV6-6 and TRBJ2-1; 7 bases line up with TRBD2. The CDR3 totals 15 residues. Germline loops: CDR1 MNHNY, CDR2 SVGAGI (reference sequence). V shed 2 bases and J 8 bases; nucleotides not matched to a gene: 9. The CDR3 spells CASSYEAGRRDEQFF. The CDR3 DNA reads TGTGCCAGCAGTTACGAAGCCGGGAGGAGGGATGAGCAGTTCTTC.

The chain joins TRBV6-1 to TRBJ2-5; TRBD1 is a possible D gene (6 bases). Trimming stripped 2 bases from V and 4 bases from J, with 11 bases between. CDR3 length: 14 amino acids. Germline V gene data show CDR1 as MNHNS and CDR2 as SASEGT. CDR3 amino acids: CASSEITGSETQYF. CDR3 DNA sequence: TGTGCCAGCAGTGAAATAACAGGGTCAGAGACCCAGTACTTC.

V usage is TRBV9 and J usage is TRBJ2-7, with D possibly matching TRBD1 (6 bases). CDR3 length equals 14 residues. Germline V gene data show CDR1 as SGDLS and CDR2 as YYNGEE. V was shortened by 4 bases and J by 3 bases, with 14 bases between the two germline ends. The CDR3 is CASSQSRGSYEQYF. CDR3 DNA: TGTGCCAGCAGCCAAAGTAGGGGGAGCTACGAGCAGTACTTC.

The chain combines TRBV6-6 with TRBJ2-7; TRBD2 agrees at 13 bases. The V segment lost 7 bases and the J segment 7 bases; nucleotides outside the gene matches: 7. Germline lookup yields CDR1 MNHNY and CDR2 SVGAGI (reference sequence). The CDR3 covers 14 residues. CDR3 loop: CASTGLAGEVEQYF. The CDR3 nucleotides are TGTGCCAGCACTGGACTAGCGGGGGAAGTGGAGCAGTACTTC.

The chain carries TRBV5-8 and TRBJ2-7; TRBD1 matches 7 bases. Germline CDR1 and CDR2: SGHTS and YDEGEE. The CDR3 contains 16 residues. V lost 4 bases and J lost 7; bases outside the gene matches: 17. The DNA of the CDR3 is TGTGCCAGCAGCCCCGACCGTGGCAGGGGGATCCTAGAGCAGTACTTC. It specifies CASSPDRGRGILEQYF.

The chain employs TRBV29-1 and TRBJ1-2; weak D call: TRBD1 (6 bases). V gave up 2 bases and J gave up 2 bases, with 9 bases separating them. Per germline, CDR1 SQVTM and CDR2 ANQGSEA. CDR3 length: 13 amino acids. This CDR3 reads CSVEWGRNYGYTF. CDR3 sequence (DNA): TGCAGCGTTGAATGGGGGCGCAACTATGGCTACACCTTC.